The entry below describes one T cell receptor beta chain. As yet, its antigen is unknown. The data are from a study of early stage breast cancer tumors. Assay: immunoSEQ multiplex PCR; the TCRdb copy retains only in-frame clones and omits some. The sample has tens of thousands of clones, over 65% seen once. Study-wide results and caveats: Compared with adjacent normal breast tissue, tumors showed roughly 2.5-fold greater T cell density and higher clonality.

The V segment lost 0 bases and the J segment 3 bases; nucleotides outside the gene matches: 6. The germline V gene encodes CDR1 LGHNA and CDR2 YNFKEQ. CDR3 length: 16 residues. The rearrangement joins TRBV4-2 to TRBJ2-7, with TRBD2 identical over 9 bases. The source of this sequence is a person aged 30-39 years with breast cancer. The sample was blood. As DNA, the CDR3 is TGTGCCAGCAGCCAAGATAGCGGGAGAGCGAACTACGAGCAGTACTTC. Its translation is CASSQDSGRANYEQYF.